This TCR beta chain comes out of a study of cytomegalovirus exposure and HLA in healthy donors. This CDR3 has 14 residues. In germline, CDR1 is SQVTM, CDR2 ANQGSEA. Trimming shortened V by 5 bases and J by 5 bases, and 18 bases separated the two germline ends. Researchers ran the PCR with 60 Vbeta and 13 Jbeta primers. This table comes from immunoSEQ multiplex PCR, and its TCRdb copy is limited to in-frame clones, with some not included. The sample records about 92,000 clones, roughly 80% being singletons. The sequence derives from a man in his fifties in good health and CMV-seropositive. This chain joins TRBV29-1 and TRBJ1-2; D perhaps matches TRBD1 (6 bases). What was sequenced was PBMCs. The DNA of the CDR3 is TGCAGCGTTCTGAACAGAGGGGGATGGTATGGCTACACCTTC. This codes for CSVLNRGGWYGYTF.